One sample yielded the 13 T cell receptor beta chains listed below, sequenced in a study of T-cell reconstitution after alpha-beta-depleted transplantation in children. Unique molecular identifiers tagged the TCRbeta library. TCRdb reprocessed the PCR reads with MiXCR, giving one entry per CDR3 protein. The data hold 640,000 or so distinct CDR3 sequences, with 16% observed a single time. Sample: PBMCs from the stem cell graft donor, taken from the stem cell graft. The receptors were sampled from a human donor who donated a stem cell graft to a child with acute myeloid leukemia.

This clonotype was detected many times. This chain connects TRBV20-1 to TRBJ1-6; D is possibly TRBD1 (6 bases). The CDR3 runs 14 residues. Trimming took off 2 bases at V and 6 bases at J, with 11 bases between the two ends. Germline V lookup: CDR1 DFQATT, CDR2 SNEGSKA (reference sequence). CDR3 residues: CSARPQGGNSPLHF. Here the CDR3 DNA reads TGCAGTGCTAGACCACAGGGCGGTAATTCACCCCTCCACTTT.

This clonotype was detected many times. This chain joins TRBV29-1 and TRBJ2-3, with 9 nucleotides matching TRBD2. V shed 5 bases, J shed 1 base, and the junction held 7 bases outside the gene matches. Germline V gene lookup returns CDR1 SQVTM and CDR2 ANQGSEA. The CDR3 has 15 amino acids. DNA of the CDR3: TGCAGCGTTCCGAGATTAGCGGGGGGCACAGATACGCAGTATTTT. Translated, it gives CSVPRLAGGTDTQYF.

To note about this clonotype: Germline is not matched at one junction end, which may reflect a read error. The chain recombines TRBV20-1 with TRBJ1-1; D gene unclear. There are 11 residues in the CDR3. Germline loops: CDR1 DFQATT, CDR2 SNEGSKA (reference sequence). The CDR3 bases are TGCAGTGCTAGTCCTAACACTGAACCTTTCTTT. The encoded protein is CSASPNTEPFF.

About this clonotype itself: One end of the junction does not line up with germline, which may come from a read error. V usage is TRBV20-1 and J usage is TRBJ2-2; 8 bases match TRBD2. Germline lookup yields CDR1 DFQATT and CDR2 SNEGSKA (reference sequence). This CDR3 comprises 17 residues. The CDR3 DNA follows: TGCTGTGCTAGACCCGTGCCGGGGGGGGGAGAGGCCGGGGAGCTGTTTTTT. This codes for CCARPVPGGGEAGELFF.

Note on this clonotype: This may come from a read error, since a much larger clone is one base off. V usage is TRBV29-1 and J usage is TRBJ1-1; possibly TRBD1 for D (5 bases). Germline CDR1 and CDR2: SQVTM and ANQGSEA. CDR3 length: 12 residues. The CDR3 loop is CSVGHLNSEAFF. The CDR3 coding sequence is TGCAGCGTCGGACATTTGAACTCTGAAGCTTTCTTT. The full variable domain, completed using reference TRBV29-1 and TRBJ1-1, is SAVISQKPSRDICQRGTSLTIQCQVDSQVTMMFWYRQQPGQSLTLIATANQGSEATYESGFVIDKFPISRPNLTFSTLTVSNMSPEDSSIYLCSVGHLNSEAFFGQGTRLTVV.

In this sample, this clonotype turned up many times. The CDR3 DNA sequence: TGTGCCATCAGTGACGGCCGCGCTGGGGCCAACGTCCTGACTTTC. As protein: CAISDGRAGANVLTF. The chain recombines TRBV10-3 with TRBJ2-6; the D is unclear. V was trimmed by 3 bases and J by 2 bases, leaving 8 bases between them. The CDR3 length is 15 residues. Germline V gene lookup returns CDR1 ENHRY and CDR2 SYGVKD.

This clonotype was observed a handful of times. CDR3 region: CSAGQGPGYTF. CDR3 coding DNA: TGCAGTGCCGGACAGGGACCTGGCTACACCTTC. This chain joins TRBV20-1 and TRBJ1-2, with 8 bases that match TRBD1. Looked up from germline, CDR1 is DFQATT and CDR2 is SNEGSKA (reference sequence). V trimming: 6 bases; J trimming: 7 bases; junction bases outside the gene matches: 4. CDR3 length: 11 residues.

This clonotype was seen only a few times. V gene TRBV20-1 combines with J gene TRBJ2-7, with TRBD1 matching over 10 bases. CDR1 DFQATT and CDR2 SNEGSKA come from the germline V gene (reference sequence). The CDR3 is 14 residues long. After removal of 6 bases from V and 3 bases from J, the junction contained 8 bases not matched to a gene. The CDR3 sequence: CSASGGQGIYEQYV. In DNA, the CDR3 is TGCAGTGCCAGCGGGGGACAGGGGATCTACGAGCAGTACGTC.

The chain links TRBV7-9 to TRBJ1-1, with 8 bases fitting TRBD1. The germline V gene encodes CDR1 SEHNR and CDR2 FQNEAQ (reference sequence). The CDR3 sequence is 14 residues long. V gave up 5 bases and J gave up 4 bases; unmatched junction bases: 6. The CDR3: CASSTKQGVTEAFF. The CDR3 DNA is TGTGCCAGCAGCACTAAACAGGGGGTCACTGAAGCTTTCTTT.

This clonotype was seen a single time. The chain uses TRBV11-1 and TRBJ1-2, with 9 positions matching TRBD1. Trimming cost V 5 bases and J 4 bases; bases outside gene matches: 8. This CDR3 has 15 residues. From germline, CDR1 is SGHAT and CDR2 FQDESV (reference sequence). The CDR3 DNA is TGTGCCAGCAGCCCCTCGACAGGGGGATTCTATGGCTACACCTTC. Amino acid sequence: CASSPSTGGFYGYTF.

This chain connects TRBV12-3 or TRBV12-4 to TRBJ1-2, with D unclear. The CDR3 length is 15 residues. V lost 7 bases to trimming and J lost 0 bases, with 15 bases between them. CDR3 DNA sequence: TGTGCCAGCACCACGGGAGGGTTTCCTAACTATGGCTACACCTTC. Amino acid sequence: CASTTGGFPNYGYTF.

The chain links TRBV6-2 or TRBV6-3 to TRBJ1-6; possibly TRBD1 for D (6 bases). V lost 6 bases, J lost 7 bases, and 13 bases lay in between. CDR3 length equals 14 residues. The germline CDR1 and CDR2 sequences are MNHEY and SVGEGT. CDR3 coding DNA: TGTGCCAGCAGCAGACAGGTTGGAAATTCACCCCTCCACTTT. It specifies CASSRQVGNSPLHF.

This clonotype was seen a handful of times. This CDR3 is CASSPTGAASNQPQHF. The CDR3 nucleotides are TGTGCCAGCAGTCCCACAGGGGCCGCTAGCAATCAGCCCCAGCATTTT. The chain is built from TRBV12-3 or TRBV12-4 and TRBJ1-5; 7 bases fit TRBD1. The CDR3 runs to 16 residues. V shed 5 bases, J shed 0 bases, and the junction held 7 bases outside the gene matches.